The 23 T cell receptor beta chains presented below share a single source sample, sequenced in a study of memory CD4+ T cells and cytomegalovirus serostatus. Single viable CD3+CD4+CD8-CD45RO+ cells were sorted as the memory CD4+ T cells. The method was immunoSEQ multiplex PCR; TCRdb's version includes in-frame clones alone and lacks a portion of them. The data contain 70,000 to 95,000 clones, about 85% of them singletons. Material: memory CD4+ T cells from blood. The receptors originated from an adult in good health and CMV-seronegative.

This chain uses TRBV4-1 with TRBJ1-4; unclear D gene. CDR3 length equals 17 residues. In germline, CDR1 is MGHRA, CDR2 YSYEKL. V shed 4 bases and J shed 0 bases, with 15 bases lying between them. CDR3 amino acids: CASSPRLGDTTNEKLFF. The DNA of the CDR3 is TGCGCCAGCAGCCCCCGGTTAGGAGACACAACTAATGAAAAACTGTTTTTT.

In this sample, this clone turned up a few times. This chain connects TRBV25-1 to TRBJ2-7; 7 bases fit TRBD1. The CDR3 is 11 amino acids. The germline gives CDR1 MGHDK, CDR2 SYGVNS. With 4 bases clipped from V and 12 bases from J, the junction kept 6 bases outside the gene matches. The CDR3 nucleotides are TGTGCCAGCAGTGGCAGACAGGGCCCGTACTTC. It translates to CASSGRQGPYF.

The V gene is TRBV21-1, the J gene TRBJ1-2; the D call of TRBD1 is as the table states it, not checked on the DNA. TRBV21-1 is a listed pseudogene. The CDR3 is made up of 13 amino acids. CDR3 loop: CASSKDQGDGYTF. The CDR3 DNA reads TGTGCCAGCAGCAAAGATCAGGGCGATGGCTACACCTTC.

On this clone: The germline gene is not matched at one end of the junction; a read error may be the cause. Here the CDR3 reads CASSLSGGRRETQYF. As DNA, the CDR3 is TGTGCTAGCAGCTTATCGGGGGGGCGTCGGGAGACCCAGTACTTC. V and J are TRBV7-7 and TRBJ2-5; TRBD2 agrees at 8 bases. The CDR3 consists of 15 residues. Germline CDR1 reads SSHAT; CDR2 reads FNYEAQ (reference sequence).

The gene calls are TRBV7-2 and TRBJ1-2; D is unclear. CDR3 size: 17 residues. Trimming removed 1 base from V and 4 bases from J, with 19 bases in between. In germline, CDR1 is SGHTA, CDR2 FQGNSA. CDR3: CASSLGAREILRYGYTF. CDR3 DNA sequence: TGTGCCAGCAGCTTAGGGGCGCGGGAGATCCTTCGCTATGGCTACACCTTC.

In regard to this clone: Germline and junction disagree at one end, which may indicate a read error. The rearrangement links TRBV9 to TRBJ1-1; D remains ambiguous. CDR1 is SGDLS and CDR2 is YYNGEE in the germline V gene. The CDR3 totals 12 residues. DNA of the CDR3: TGTGCCAGCAGCGTAGTGAACGCTGAAGCTTTCTTT. Protein sequence: CASSVVNAEAFF.

This clone was observed a few times. This chain connects TRBV7-9 to TRBJ1-2; 11 positions agree with TRBD1. The CDR3 is made up of 16 amino acids. In germline, CDR1 is SEHNR, CDR2 FQNEAQ (reference sequence). V lost 5 bases, J lost 4 bases, and 9 bases stayed unmatched. CDR3 protein: CASSATGTGGSYGYTF. The CDR3 DNA sequence: TGTGCCAGCAGCGCGACCGGGACAGGGGGAAGCTATGGCTACACCTTC.

This clone was detected once. The chain is built from TRBV7-8 and TRBJ2-7, with 12 bases identical to TRBD2. Germline V gene sequence: CDR1 SGHVS, CDR2 FQNEAQ. CDR3 size: 17 residues. V was clipped by 1 base and J by 6 bases; unmatched bases: 10. The CDR3 loop is CASSLGGLAGKFGEQYF. The CDR3 DNA sequence: TGTGCCAGCAGCTTAGGCGGACTAGCGGGGAAATTTGGCGAGCAGTACTTC.

Remarks on this clone: Within the sample, other DNA sequences also encode this same CDR3. This chain links TRBV5-4 with TRBJ2-5, with 7 bases matching TRBD2. Germline trimming cut 6 bases from V and 2 bases from J; bases unmatched to any gene: 7. Looked up from germline, CDR1 is SGHNT and CDR2 is YYREEE (reference sequence). The CDR3 is made up of 14 amino acids. The CDR3 region is CASTSGRGQETQYF. In DNA form, the CDR3 reads TGTGCCAGCACCTCCGGGCGGGGGCAAGAGACCCAGTACTTC.

There are a few counts of this clone. V gene TRBV4-1 combines with J gene TRBJ1-1; D not resolved. CDR3 length equals 18 residues. The ends were cut back, 2 bases at V and 4 bases at J, with 23 bases in the middle. Germline CDR1 reads MGHRA; CDR2 reads YSYEKL. The CDR3 spells CASSQSMGWFGVGTEAFF. The CDR3 DNA reads TGCGCCAGCAGCCAAAGTATGGGATGGTTTGGGGTAGGCACTGAAGCTTTCTTT.

DNA of the CDR3: TGTGCCTGGAGTAAGGTTGATCGGGAAAAACTGTTTTTT. Translated, it gives CAWSKVDREKLFF. The chain recombines TRBV30 with TRBJ1-4; D not certain. This CDR3 contains 13 residues. CDR1 GTSNPN and CDR2 SVGIG come from the germline V gene (reference sequence). The V gene lost 2 bases and the J gene lost 8 bases, with 12 bases spanning the gap.

This clone was counted only a few times. The gene calls are TRBV5-4 and TRBJ2-7; the D is unclear. Germline V gives CDR1 SGHNT, CDR2 YYREEE (reference sequence). Between the trimmed V and J ends, which lost 5 bases and 0 bases, there was a span of 12 bases. CDR3 length equals 14 residues. The CDR3 here is CASSLRHRSYEQYF. CDR3 in DNA: TGTGCCAGCAGTCTCCGACACCGCTCCTACGAGCAGTACTTC.

This sequence joins TRBV10-3 and TRBJ2-1, with 7 bases identical to TRBD2. The CDR3 has 14 residues. Looked up from germline, CDR1 is ENHRY and CDR2 is SYGVKD. With 7 bases clipped from V and 7 bases from J, the junction kept 10 bases outside the gene matches. CDR3 DNA: TGTGCCATCACCTCAGCGGGGACTGTTAATGAGCAGTTCTTC. This translates into CAITSAGTVNEQFF.

The chain employs TRBV6-5 and TRBJ1-3, with a possible D match to TRBD1 (5 bases). CDR1 and CDR2 from the germline V gene are MNHEY and SVGAGI. The CDR3 totals 15 residues. Trimming left V 0 bases short and J 4 bases short, with 10 bases between. CDR3 protein: CASSYSSGFGNTIYF. The DNA of the CDR3 is TGTGCCAGCAGTTACTCTTCAGGGTTCGGAAACACCATATATTTT.

This chain connects TRBV7-9 to TRBJ1-5; the D is unclear. Trimming left V 1 base short and J 5 bases short, with 12 bases between. Germline lookup yields CDR1 SEHNR and CDR2 FQNEAQ (reference sequence). The CDR3 has 15 amino acids. Written as DNA, the CDR3 is TGTGCCAGCAGCTTAGGAACGACTCCTCATCAGCCCCAGCATTTT. It translates to CASSLGTTPHQPQHF.

The J gene is TRBJ1-5, the V gene TRBV6-1; maybe TRBD1 (6 bases). This CDR3 has 14 amino acids. V was trimmed by 1 base and J by 6 bases, leaving 10 bases between them. Per germline, CDR1 MNHNS and CDR2 SASEGT. This CDR3 is CASSEGTAGQPQHF. Here the CDR3 DNA reads TGTGCCAGCAGTGAAGGGACAGCCGGTCAGCCCCAGCATTTT.

The chain couples TRBV29-1 to TRBJ1-1; tentative D call: TRBD1 (5 bases). V shed 5 bases and J shed 3 bases, with 13 bases lying between them. Germline loops: CDR1 SQVTM, CDR2 ANQGSEA. This CDR3 is 13 amino acids long. The CDR3 is CSVSNGGDTEAFF. In DNA form, the CDR3 reads TGCAGCGTTTCCAACGGGGGGGACACTGAAGCTTTCTTT.

J is TRBJ2-7 and V is TRBV6-5; possible D gene TRBD1, 6 bases. This CDR3 has 15 amino acids. V dropped 0 bases and J dropped 2 bases, with 11 bases sitting between them. Germline V CDR1 and CDR2: MNHEY, SVGAGI. In DNA form, the CDR3 reads TGTGCCAGCAGTTACTCAGGGGGAGAAGCCTACGAGCAGTACTTC. It encodes CASSYSGGEAYEQYF.

This rearrangement joins TRBV5-1 to TRBJ1-5, with D perhaps TRBD1 (5 bases). The germline V gene encodes CDR1 SGHRS and CDR2 YFSETQ. V was shortened by 1 base and J by 0 bases, with 8 bases between the two germline ends. This CDR3 is 15 amino acids long. The DNA of the CDR3 is TGCGCCAGCAGCTTGATGGGGGATAGCAATCAGCCCCAGCATTTT. This translates into CASSLMGDSNQPQHF.

This chain uses TRBV30 with TRBJ1-2; no definite D call. Germline values: CDR1 GTSNPN, CDR2 SVGIG (reference sequence). Trimming left V 3 bases short and J 8 bases short, with 10 bases between. The CDR3 has 11 amino acids. CDR3 nucleotide sequence: TGTGCCTGGAGAGGCAATGGGGGCTACACCTTC. Translation gives CAWRGNGGYTF.

The rearrangement joins TRBV19 to TRBJ1-4, with D possibly TRBD1 on 6 matching bases. Germline V gene sequence: CDR1 LNHDA, CDR2 SQIVND (reference sequence). CDR3 length equals 15 residues. The ends were cut back, 3 bases at V and 6 bases at J, with 14 bases in the middle. CDR3 DNA: TGTGCCAGTAGTATGGGGGGCGGCGGTTATGAAAAACTGTTTTTT. Protein sequence: CASSMGGGGYEKLFF.

The V call is TRBV12-5, the J call TRBJ1-1; TRBD1 matches 8 bases. The CDR3 is made up of 13 amino acids. The V gene end was trimmed by 3 bases and the J gene end by 7 bases; junction bases not matched to a gene: 4. Per germline, CDR1 LGHNT and CDR2 FRNRAP. CDR3 residues: CASGFHGQGEAFF. The CDR3 coding sequence is TGTGCTAGTGGTTTCCACGGACAGGGTGAAGCTTTCTTT.

The chain is built from TRBV19 and TRBJ2-2, with 9 bases matching TRBD1. The germline V gene has CDR1 LNHDA and CDR2 SQIVND (reference sequence). With 8 bases clipped from V and 5 bases from J, the junction kept 6 bases outside the gene matches. CDR3 length: 14 residues. The CDR3 sequence is CASARDRETGELFF. CDR3 in DNA: TGTGCCAGTGCGAGGGACAGGGAGACCGGGGAGCTGTTTTTT. Full variable domain (outside the CDR3, taken from reference TRBV19 and TRBJ2-2): DGGITQSPKYLFRKEGQNVTLSCEQNLNHDAMYWYRQDPGQGLRLIYYSQIVNDFQKGDIAEGYSVSREKKESFPLTVTSAQKNPTAFYLCASARDRETGELFFGEGSRLTVL.